The 27 T cell receptor beta chains below were found in one sample sequenced in a study of blood T cell repertoires in COVID-19. Sequencing was performed with immunoSEQ multiplex PCR; in TCRdb, only in-frame clones are kept and a portion is missing. The table has approximately 100,000 clones, around four fifths seen once. The specimen was peripheral blood. Source of these receptors: a human donor in a cohort sampled during active COVID-19.

Turning to this clone: Within the sample, other DNA sequences also encode this same CDR3. The chain has TRBV5-1 and TRBJ1-5, with D possibly TRBD1 on 6 matching bases. Germline CDR1 is SGHRS and CDR2 is YFSETQ. The CDR3 is made up of 15 amino acids. V was pared by 0 bases and J by 2 bases, with 9 bases between. The CDR3: CASSLGGQGNQPQHF. DNA for the CDR3: TGCGCCAGCAGCTTGGGGGGGCAAGGCAATCAGCCCCAGCATTTT.

The gene calls are TRBV10-3 and TRBJ1-2; D is perhaps TRBD1 (6 bases). The CDR3 sequence is 13 residues long. Trimming took off 5 bases at V and 2 bases at J, with 9 bases between the two ends. The germline V gene encodes CDR1 ENHRY and CDR2 SYGVKD. The CDR3 DNA follows: TGTGCCATCAGTCCCACAGGGAACTATGGCTACACCTTC. This gives the protein CAISPTGNYGYTF.

There are a few counts of this clone. This chain links TRBV12-3 or TRBV12-4 with TRBJ1-2, with 8 bases aligning to TRBD1. Losses at the gene ends were 8 bases for V and 6 bases for J; bases not matched to a gene: 8. The CDR3 has 13 residues. As DNA, the CDR3 is TGTGCCAGCCAGAGGACAGGGCAAAATGGCTACACCTTC. This gives the protein CASQRTGQNGYTF.

The V call is TRBV12-3 or TRBV12-4, the J call TRBJ2-4; no firm D call. The CDR3 length is 12 residues. V lost 7 bases and J 13 bases, leaving 17 bases between the germline ends. The CDR3 region is CASTRRGRKQYF. The CDR3 nucleotides are TGTGCCAGCACCCGACGTGGCAGGAAACAGTACTTC.

The genes are TRBV27 and TRBJ1-1; 12 bases match TRBD1. Germline V gene data show CDR1 as MNHEY and CDR2 as SMNVEV (reference sequence). The CDR3 is made up of 14 amino acids. The V and J ends lost 7 bases and 10 bases, in that order; junction bases with no gene match: 10. CDR3 nucleotide sequence: TGTGCCAGCAAACCGGGACAGGGGGCTAGAGGAGCTTTCTTT. This translates into CASKPGQGARGAFF.

V and J are TRBV7-3 and TRBJ1-1, with D possibly matching TRBD1 (6 bases). The germline V and J ends were trimmed by 6 bases and 5 bases, with 13 bases remaining between them. CDR1 is SGHTA and CDR2 is FQGTGA in the germline V gene. The CDR3 runs to 13 residues. This chain's CDR3 is CASRLGQGTEAFF. The DNA for the CDR3 is TGTGCCAGCAGATTGGGGCAGGGGACTGAAGCTTTCTTT.

The chain carries TRBV3-1 (or the pseudogene TRBV3-2) and TRBJ1-4; weak D call: TRBD1 (6 bases). Germline V gene data show CDR1 as LGHDT and CDR2 as YNNKEL (reference sequence). The CDR3 runs 14 residues. The ends were cut back, 4 bases at V and 4 bases at J, with 10 bases in the middle. CDR3 region: CASSPRTDNEKLFF. In nucleotides, the CDR3 is TGTGCCAGCAGCCCGCGGACAGATAATGAAAAACTGTTTTTT.

Written as DNA, the CDR3 is TGTGCCAGCACCAGAGGACAGTCGGTCTATGGCTACACCTTC. Protein product: CASTRGQSVYGYTF. The gene calls are TRBV7-9 and TRBJ1-2, with D perhaps TRBD1 (6 bases). Trimming took off 7 bases at V and 4 bases at J, with 16 bases between the two ends. The CDR3 extends over 14 amino acids. CDR1 SEHNR and CDR2 FQNEAQ come from the germline V gene (reference sequence).

This chain joins TRBV9 and TRBJ2-4; D is possibly TRBD2 (8 bases). CDR1 and CDR2 from the germline V gene are SGDLS and YYNGEE. The CDR3 has 13 amino acids. V dropped 0 bases and J dropped 13 bases, with 14 bases sitting between them. For the CDR3, the DNA is TGTGCCAGCAGCGTAGTCGGGGGGGACAGACAGTACTTC. It is translated as CASSVVGGDRQYF.

In its sample, this clone was seen once. The rearrangement links TRBV11-3 to TRBJ2-1; weak D call: TRBD2 (5 bases). Trimming left V 4 bases short and J 7 bases short, with 8 bases between. Germline CDR1 reads SGHNT; CDR2 reads YENEEA. The CDR3 length is 12 residues. The CDR3 is CASSSWENEQFF. The CDR3 DNA is TGTGCCAGCAGCTCCTGGGAGAATGAGCAGTTCTTC. The complete variable domain, with remaining parts taken from reference TRBV11-3 and TRBJ2-1, reads EAGVVQSPRYKIIEKKQPVAFWCNPISGHNTLYWYLQNLGQGPELLIRYENEEAVDDSQLPKDRFSAERLKGVDSTLKIQPAELGDSAVYLCASSSWENEQFFGPGTRLTVL.

This clone was observed a few times. The CDR3 region has the DNA TGTGCCAGCACTTCGGACAACAAAAACATTCAGTACTTC. Protein: CASTSDNKNIQYF. The chain has TRBV6-5 and TRBJ2-4; D possibly corresponds to TRBD1 (5 bases). The CDR3 extends over 13 amino acids. Germline CDR1 MNHEY, CDR2 SVGAGI. Trimming removed 7 bases at V and 3 bases at J, with 10 bases between.

The chain recombines TRBV29-1 with TRBJ1-1; TRBD1 is a possible D gene (6 bases). Looked up from germline, CDR1 is SQVTM and CDR2 is ANQGSEA. The CDR3 has 12 amino acids. Trimming pared 4 bases from V and 8 bases from J, leaving 14 bases between. CDR3 sequence (DNA): TGCAGCGTTGTGACAGGAGTTTTGGAAGCTTTCTTT. Protein product: CSVVTGVLEAFF.

The J gene is TRBJ1-1, the V gene TRBV19; 9 positions agree with TRBD1. CDR3 size: 14 residues. Germline V CDR1 and CDR2: LNHDA, SQIVND (reference sequence). V lost 7 bases to trimming and J lost 4 bases; unmatched junction nucleotides: 7. CDR3 region: CASTEQGAGTEAFF. For the CDR3, the DNA is TGTGCCAGTACCGAACAGGGGGCAGGCACTGAAGCTTTCTTT.

This clone has a single count. The rearrangement uses TRBV5-1 and TRBJ1-6, with a possible D match to TRBD1 (5 bases). V was pared by 4 bases and J by 10 bases, with 12 bases between. The CDR3 has 13 residues. Germline values: CDR1 SGHRS, CDR2 YFSETQ. The CDR3 nucleotides are TGCGCCAGCAGCATCCAGGGCGAGTCACCCCTCCACTTT. Translated, it gives CASSIQGESPLHF. Together with reference TRBV5-1 and TRBJ1-6, the CDR3 gives the full variable domain: KAGVTQTPRYLIKTRGQQVTLSCSPISGHRSVSWYQQTPGQGLQFLFEYFSETQRNKGNFPGRFSGRQFSNSRSEMNVSTLELGDSALYLCASSIQGESPLHFGNGTRLTVT.

V gene TRBV6-5 combines with J gene TRBJ2-7, with 9 bases identical to TRBD1. With 7 bases clipped from V and 3 bases from J, the junction kept 7 bases outside the gene matches. Per germline, CDR1 MNHEY and CDR2 SVGAGI. This CDR3 spans 14 amino acids. In nucleotides, the CDR3 is TGTGCCAGCACCTACAGGGGGCAAGTCTACGAGCAGTACTTC. Translating gives CASTYRGQVYEQYF.

The V call is TRBV7-2, the J call TRBJ1-5, with 8 bases fitting TRBD1. After removal of 4 bases from V and 3 bases from J, the junction contained 5 bases not matched to a gene. In germline, CDR1 is SGHTA, CDR2 FQGNSA. This CDR3 region has 15 residues. CDR3 sequence (DNA): TGTGCCAGCAGCTCGCAGACAGGGGACAATCAGCCCCAGCATTTT. This gives the protein CASSSQTGDNQPQHF.

J is TRBJ2-1 and V is TRBV18, with 11 bases identical to TRBD2. The CDR3 runs to 16 residues. The V gene end was trimmed by 4 bases and the J gene end by 9 bases; junction bases not matched to a gene: 11. Germline assignment: CDR1 KGHSH and CDR2 LQKENI. CDR3 nucleotides: TGTGCCAGCTCACTAGCTAGCGGGGGGAGTTTCAGTGAGCAGTTCTTC. Amino acids: CASSLASGGSFSEQFF. Based on the CDR3 plus reference TRBV18 and TRBJ2-1, the full variable domain is NAGVMQNPRHLVRRRGQEARLRCSPMKGHSHVYWYRQLPEEGLKFMVYLQKENIIDESGMPKERFSAEFPKEGPSILRIQQVVRGDSAAYFCASSLASGGSFSEQFFGPGTRLTVL.

This clone was recorded at least ten times. V and J are TRBV19 and TRBJ1-2, with 8 bases aligning to TRBD1. CDR3 length equals 15 residues. V trimming: 6 bases; J trimming: 5 bases; junction bases outside the gene matches: 11. CDR1 LNHDA and CDR2 SQIVND come from the germline V gene (reference sequence). The chain's CDR3 is CASRYSTGERYGYTF. The CDR3 DNA reads TGTGCCAGTAGATACTCGACAGGGGAGAGATATGGCTACACCTTC.

The chain couples TRBV3-1 (or the pseudogene TRBV3-2) to TRBJ2-1; D is perhaps TRBD2 (5 bases). Trimming took 4 bases from V and 2 from J, leaving 6 bases between them. CDR1 and CDR2 (germline): LGHDT, YNNKEL (reference sequence). The CDR3 has 13 amino acids. The chain's CDR3 is CASSPGAYNEQFF. For the CDR3, the DNA is TGTGCCAGCAGCCCCGGGGCCTACAATGAGCAGTTCTTC.

The V call is TRBV6-7, the J call TRBJ1-1; weak D call: TRBD1 (6 bases). TRBV6-7 is an ORF for which the function is uncertain. Trimming cost V 2 bases and J 5 bases, with 18 bases left between them. This CDR3 is built from 16 residues. The CDR3 DNA reads TGTGCCAGCAGTTACGGGGTACCCCGAGGGGGTACTGAAGCTTTCTTT. It specifies CASSYGVPRGGTEAFF.

V and J are TRBV5-6 and TRBJ1-2; TRBD1 is a possible D gene (5 bases). Germline CDR1 SGHDT, CDR2 YYEEEE. Trimming shortened V by 4 bases and J by 6 bases, and 16 bases separated the two germline ends. The CDR3 is made up of 14 amino acids. The CDR3 loop is CASSPRPGMNGYTF. CDR3 nucleotides: TGTGCCAGCAGCCCCCGCCCAGGGATGAATGGCTACACCTTC.

This clone occurred a few times. The gene calls are TRBV7-2 and TRBJ2-2; 7 nucleotides match TRBD1. CDR1 and CDR2 from the germline V gene are SGHTA and FQGNSA. The CDR3 sequence is 14 residues long. Germline trimming cut 8 bases from V and 7 bases from J; bases unmatched to any gene: 10. CDR3 bases: TGTGCCAGCGGCCAAGCGAGGGACAGCGGGGAGCTGTTTTTT. Residues: CASGQARDSGELFF.

This clone has only one observation. The rearrangement joins TRBV30 to TRBJ1-2; maybe TRBD1 (5 bases). The CDR3 spans 15 residues. Trimming left V 7 bases short and J 1 base short, with 19 bases between. The germline CDR1 and CDR2 sequences are GTSNPN and SVGIG (reference sequence). The CDR3 bases are TGTGCCTCCGCGATCGTAGGGCAGGGTAACTATGGCTACACCTTC. This gives the protein CASAIVGQGNYGYTF.

The rearrangement links TRBV29-1 to TRBJ2-5; maybe TRBD1 (7 bases). Germline CDR1 is SQVTM and CDR2 is ANQGSEA. Trimming took 8 bases from V and 2 from J, leaving 12 bases between them. The CDR3 has 12 amino acids. The CDR3 sequence is CSTAGQQETQYF. The CDR3 DNA reads as TGCAGCACCGCGGGACAGCAAGAGACCCAGTACTTC.

This clone was seen just once. This sequence joins TRBV29-1 and TRBJ2-5; TRBD2 might be the D (6 bases). CDR1 is SQVTM and CDR2 is ANQGSEA in the germline V gene. This CDR3 region has 11 residues. Trimming removed 7 bases from V and 4 bases from J, with 10 bases in between. The CDR3 DNA follows: TGCAGCGCGGGGGTCGGAGAGACCCAGTACTTC. It yields the protein CSAGVGETQYF.

V usage is TRBV4-3 and J usage is TRBJ2-5; 12 bases match TRBD1. Germline V CDR1 and CDR2: LGHNA, YSLEER. Trimming removed 4 bases from V and 5 bases from J; junction bases left unmatched: 5. The CDR3 is 15 amino acids. The CDR3 DNA follows: TGCGCCAGCAGCCCCGGGGACAGGGGGCACGAGACCCAGTACTTC. Protein: CASSPGDRGHETQYF.

The rearrangement uses TRBV9 and TRBJ1-2; perhaps TRBD1 as D (6 bases). This CDR3 spans 14 amino acids. Germline V gene sequence: CDR1 SGDLS, CDR2 YYNGEE. V lost 2 bases and J 3 bases, leaving 11 bases between the germline ends. The CDR3 sequence is CASSVGQSDYGYTF. Written as DNA, the CDR3 is TGTGCCAGCAGCGTCGGACAGTCTGACTATGGCTACACCTTC.